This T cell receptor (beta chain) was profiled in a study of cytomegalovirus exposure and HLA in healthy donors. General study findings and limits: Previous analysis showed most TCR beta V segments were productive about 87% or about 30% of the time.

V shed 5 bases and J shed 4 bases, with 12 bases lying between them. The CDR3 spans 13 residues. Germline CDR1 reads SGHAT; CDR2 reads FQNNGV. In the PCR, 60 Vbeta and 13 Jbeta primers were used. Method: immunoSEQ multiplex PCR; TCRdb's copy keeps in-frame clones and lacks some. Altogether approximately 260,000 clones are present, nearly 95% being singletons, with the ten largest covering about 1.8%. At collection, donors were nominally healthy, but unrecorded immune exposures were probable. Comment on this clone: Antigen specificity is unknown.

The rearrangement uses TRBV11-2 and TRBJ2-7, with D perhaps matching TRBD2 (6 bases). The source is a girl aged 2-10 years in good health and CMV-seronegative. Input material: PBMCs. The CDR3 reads CASSPGTWYEQYF. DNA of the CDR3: TGTGCCAGCAGCCCCGGGACTTGGTACGAGCAGTACTTC.